This entry lists 20 T cell receptor beta chains sequenced from one sample in a study of blood T cell repertoires in COVID-19. The data were produced by immunoSEQ multiplex PCR, yet TCRdb's version contains in-frame clones alone and is incomplete. In the table there are roughly 220,000 clones, approximately 78% of which are singletons. Sequences were obtained from peripheral blood. All receptors come from an elderly woman with COVID-19, enrolled during active disease.

This CDR3 is CAWRTGTGAPLHF. DNA for the CDR3: TGTGCCTGGAGGACAGGGACGGGGGCGCCCCTCCACTTT. The chain recombines TRBV30 with TRBJ1-6; 7 nucleotides match TRBD1. The CDR3 covers 13 residues. The V gene end was trimmed by 3 bases and the J gene end by 13 bases; junction bases not matched to a gene: 9. Germline V lookup: CDR1 GTSNPN, CDR2 SVGIG (reference sequence).

As DNA, the CDR3 is TGCGCCAGCAGCTTAATGGCCCGTCAGGAGACCCAGTACTTC. Protein product: CASSLMARQETQYF. This chain connects TRBV5-1 to TRBJ2-5; D is unresolved. CDR3 size: 14 residues. V lost 2 bases and J lost 5, with 13 bases in between. CDR1 is SGHRS and CDR2 is YFSETQ in the germline V gene.

This sequence joins TRBV7-9 and TRBJ2-1; TRBD2 matches at 9 bases. The CDR3 spans 17 residues. The germline V gene encodes CDR1 SEHNR and CDR2 FQNEAQ (reference sequence). The trim removed 1 base at V and 3 bases at J, leaving 7 bases unmatched. The CDR3 here is CASSLVLAGSLYNEQFF. CDR3 DNA sequence: TGTGCCAGCAGCTTAGTCCTAGCGGGGAGCCTCTACAATGAGCAGTTCTTC.

The chain links TRBV9 to TRBJ2-5; possibly TRBD1 for D (6 bases). The CDR3 spans 14 residues. V was pared by 4 bases and J by 2 bases, with 12 bases between. Germline V gene data show CDR1 as SGDLS and CDR2 as YYNGEE. For the CDR3, the DNA is TGTGCCAGCAGCCCCTCGGGACAACAAGAGACCCAGTACTTC. It is translated as CASSPSGQQETQYF. Filled out from reference TRBV9 and TRBJ2-5, the complete variable domain reads DSGVTQTPKHLITATGQRVTLRCSPRSGDLSVYWYQQSLDQGLQFLIQYYNGEERAKGNILERFSAQQFPDLHSELNLSSLELGDSALYFCASSPSGQQETQYFGPGTRLLVL.

This chain links TRBV7-6 with TRBJ1-6, with 7 bases that match TRBD1. This CDR3 is 15 amino acids long. Per the germline V gene, CDR1 is SGHVS and CDR2 is FNYEAQ. V lost 5 bases to trimming and J lost 7 bases; unmatched junction nucleotides: 8. The chain's CDR3 is CASSRAGQWNSPLHF. CDR3 sequence (DNA): TGTGCCAGCAGCCGCGCGGGACAGTGGAATTCACCCCTCCACTTT.

The gene calls are TRBV4-2 and TRBJ2-4; no clear D gene. Looked up from germline, CDR1 is LGHNA and CDR2 is YNFKEQ. V gave up 1 base and J gave up 7 bases, with 8 bases separating them. There are 13 residues in the CDR3. CDR3 bases: TGTGCCAGCAGCCAAGGGAACGGGAACATTCAGTACTTC. It encodes CASSQGNGNIQYF.

The chain recombines TRBV27 with TRBJ2-1; tentative D call: TRBD1 (6 bases). CDR3 size: 15 residues. V was shortened by 7 bases and J by 3 bases, with 16 bases between the two germline ends. Germline CDR1 reads MNHEY; CDR2 reads SMNVEV (reference sequence). The CDR3 DNA is TGTGCCAGCACCCGATTGGACAGTAACTACAATGAGCAGTTCTTC. Amino acid sequence: CASTRLDSNYNEQFF.

The V gene is TRBV5-4, the J gene TRBJ1-5, with 7 bases lining up with TRBD1. V shed 4 bases and J 3 bases; nucleotides not matched to a gene: 4. CDR1 and CDR2 from the germline V gene are SGHNT and YYREEE (reference sequence). The CDR3 consists of 14 residues. The CDR3 region is CASSITGDNQPQHF. The CDR3, as DNA: TGTGCCAGCAGCATTACAGGGGACAATCAGCCCCAGCATTTT.

The chain combines TRBV6-5 with TRBJ2-7, with a possible D match to TRBD1 (6 bases). CDR1 MNHEY and CDR2 SVGAGI come from the germline V gene. The CDR3 has 13 residues. Trimming took 6 bases from V and 4 from J, leaving 13 bases between them. The CDR3: CASRPGTRYEQYF. Here the CDR3 DNA reads TGTGCCAGCAGGCCCGGGACAAGATACGAGCAGTACTTC.

The chain couples TRBV4-2 to TRBJ2-2; D might be TRBD2 (6 bases). This CDR3 spans 15 amino acids. Germline lookup yields CDR1 LGHNA and CDR2 YNFKEQ. Trimming pared 8 bases from V and 0 bases from J, leaving 13 bases between. The CDR3 is CASARGTSNTGELFF. The CDR3 DNA reads TGTGCCAGCGCTCGGGGGACCTCGAACACCGGGGAGCTGTTTTTT.

This sequence joins TRBV6-5 and TRBJ1-5; the D is unclear. Germline V gene lookup returns CDR1 MNHEY and CDR2 SVGAGI. The CDR3 length is 15 residues. V was pared by 0 bases and J by 5 bases, with 11 bases between. As DNA, the CDR3 is TGTGCCAGCAGTTACTCGTGGAGTGAGCATCAGCCCCAGCATTTT. This gives the protein CASSYSWSEHQPQHF.

The chain has TRBV10-3 and TRBJ1-5, with D perhaps TRBD1 (5 bases). Trimming shortened V by 9 bases and J by 9 bases, and 15 bases separated the two germline ends. The CDR3 length is 12 residues. CDR1 and CDR2 from the germline V gene are ENHRY and SYGVKD. For the CDR3, the DNA is TGTGCCATTTCCGACAGTTCCTTGCCCCAGCATTTT. It translates to CAISDSSLPQHF.

The CDR3 region is CASSALAGASDTQYF. The CDR3 nucleotides are TGTGCCAGCAGCGCACTAGCGGGAGCGTCAGATACGCAGTATTTT. The J gene is TRBJ2-3, the V gene TRBV9; 11 positions agree with TRBD2. The CDR3 sequence is 15 residues long. V trimming: 3 bases; J trimming: 4 bases; junction bases outside the gene matches: 4. From germline, CDR1 is SGDLS and CDR2 YYNGEE. Full variable domain (remainder filled in from reference TRBV9 and TRBJ2-3): DSGVTQTPKHLITATGQRVTLRCSPRSGDLSVYWYQQSLDQGLQFLIQYYNGEERAKGNILERFSAQQFPDLHSELNLSSLELGDSALYFCASSALAGASDTQYFGPGTRLTVL.

Regarding this clone: At one end the junction does not follow the germline gene, possibly because of a read error. This chain connects TRBV29-1 to TRBJ1-1; unclear D gene. Per the germline V gene, CDR1 is SQVTM and CDR2 is ANQGSEA. CDR3 size: 10 residues. CDR3 region: CSLERTEAFF. CDR3 DNA: TGCAGCCTTGAGAGGACTGAAGCTTTCTTT.

This clone appeared a few times. The same CDR3 is also encoded by other DNA sequences in this sample. CDR3 amino acids: CASSLGAGTEAFF. CDR3 coding DNA: TGTGCCAGCAGCCTAGGGGCGGGCACTGAAGCTTTCTTT. The V call is TRBV7-9, the J call TRBJ1-1; possible D gene TRBD1, 5 bases. V was pared by 5 bases and J by 4 bases, with 11 bases between. The germline V gene encodes CDR1 SEHNR and CDR2 FQNEAQ (reference sequence). This CDR3 comprises 13 residues.

V and J are TRBV30 and TRBJ1-1; no firm D call. CDR1 and CDR2 from the germline V gene are GTSNPN and SVGIG (reference sequence). V lost 2 bases to trimming and J lost 3 bases, with 10 bases between them. CDR3 length equals 13 residues. The CDR3: CAWSNRKDTEAFF. The CDR3 bases are TGTGCCTGGAGTAACAGAAAGGACACTGAAGCTTTCTTT.

In regard to this clone: The identical CDR3 is also encoded by other nucleotide sequences in the sample. V is TRBV18 and J is TRBJ1-2; D uncertain. V gave up 3 bases and J gave up 1 base, with 6 bases separating them. Germline V lookup: CDR1 KGHSH, CDR2 LQKENI. The CDR3 covers 13 residues. In DNA form, the CDR3 reads TGTGCCAGCTCACCGGGCAGTAACTATGGCTACACCTTC. This codes for CASSPGSNYGYTF.

This chain connects TRBV19 to TRBJ1-5, with 9 nucleotides matching TRBD1. CDR1 and CDR2 (germline): LNHDA, SQIVND (reference sequence). Trimming at V came to 3 bases and at J to 6 bases, leaving 6 bases not matched to a gene. The CDR3 runs to 15 residues. CDR3: CASSIGDRDLQPQHF. CDR3 coding DNA: TGTGCCAGTAGTATCGGGGACAGGGACCTTCAGCCCCAGCATTTT.

This clone was observed once. J is TRBJ1-4 and V is TRBV30, with 7 nucleotides matching TRBD1. From germline, CDR1 is GTSNPN and CDR2 SVGIG (reference sequence). CDR3 size: 15 residues. Unmatched junction bases numbered 14, after V lost 0 bases and J lost 13 bases. CDR3 protein: CAWSVQGWQKKTLFF. CDR3 DNA: TGTGCCTGGAGTGTACAGGGGTGGCAGAAGAAAACACTGTTTTTT.

The table lists this clone with a count of one. The rearrangement links TRBV21-1 to TRBJ2-4; whether TRBD1, the table's D call, matches the DNA was not checked. TRBV21-1 is a listed pseudogene. This CDR3 has 12 amino acids. The CDR3 DNA sequence: TGTGCCAACCGGGACAGCAAAAACATTCAGTACTTC. The encoded protein is CANRDSKNIQYF.